This T cell receptor beta chain stems from a study of blood T cells in healthy people across ages. With a J-beta primer mix and a sample-barcoded 5' primer, a second PCR ran about 7 to 12 cycles. MiXCR was run by TCRdb on the 5' RACE reads, yielding one entry per CDR3 protein. The data contain 1.5 million to 2 million distinct CDR3 sequences, approximately 40% of them singletons. V gave up 3 bases and J gave up 2 bases, with 21 bases separating them. The CDR3 has 18 amino acids. Germline-derived CDR1 and CDR2 are SGHRS and YFSETQ. Material: blood. The sequence derives from a human donor in good health. This chain uses TRBV5-1 with TRBJ2-4, with no clear D. The CDR3 here is CASSSSYYPKKTKNIQYF. The CDR3 nucleotides read TGCGCCAGCAGCTCGAGTTACTACCCCAAAAAGACCAAAAACATTCAGTACTTC.